The rows below give T cell receptor beta chains drawn from one sample of a study of blood T cell repertoires in COVID-19. The repertoire was sequenced with immunoSEQ multiplex PCR; TCRdb's copy has only in-frame clones and lacks some. The table lists about 200,000 clones, about 86% of them singletons, with 3.8% in the top ten. The sequenced sample consisted of PBMCs or T cells enriched from blood (not recorded which). The receptors here all came from a woman between 40 and 55 years old with acute COVID-19. The CDR3 runs from the conserved cysteine through the conserved F or W. A D gene is named only where the DNA matches it firmly. Clone size is given for some rows only: seen once, a few or many times, or a class if the clone is expanded.

V,J,D,size,DNA,CDR3
TRBV25-1,TRBJ1-4,TRBD1,-,TGTGCCAGCAGTAAAAAGGGGACAGGCGGTGAAAAACTGTTTTTT,CASSKKGTGGEKLFF
TRBV18,TRBJ2-5,TRBD1,-,TGTGCCAGCTCAGACGGACAGGGAGGCGGAGAGACCCAGTACTTC,CASSDGQGGGETQYF
TRBV3-1/TRBV3-2,TRBJ2-3,TRBD1,many,TGTGCCAGCAGCATAGGACAGGGGGCGGCAGATACGCAGTATTTT,CASSIGQGAADTQYF
TRBV7-9,TRBJ2-2,TRBD1,-,TGTGCCAGCGGGACAGGGGGCACCGCGAACACCGGGGAGCTGTTTTTT,CASGTGGTANTGELFF
TRBV7-2,TRBJ2-2,-,medium-sized,TGTGCCAGCAGCTTAGTTGGCAGAACGAACACCGGGGAGCTGTTTTTT,CASSLVGRTNTGELFF
TRBV4-2,TRBJ1-1,TRBD1,-,TGTGCCAGCAGCCAAGCGAGGGGGCGCGGGACTGAAGCTTTCTTT,CASSQARGRGTEAFF
TRBV24-1,TRBJ1-2,-,-,TGTGCCACCAGTGATATATCTGGCTACACCTTC,CATSDISGYTF
TRBV29-1,TRBJ2-7,-,-,TGCAGCGTTGAAGAGCGCGGGGGCCTTTTGAACTACGAGCAGTACTTC,CSVEERGGLLNYEQYF
TRBV28,TRBJ2-5,TRBD2,few,TGTGCCAGCAGCTGGTGGGGACTAGCGGACCAAGAGACCCAGTACTTC,CASSWWGLADQETQYF
TRBV5-1,TRBJ1-1,-,once,TGCGCCAGCAGCTTACAGGGTGAGGCCACTGAAGCTTTCTTT,CASSLQGEATEAFF
TRBV6-1,TRBJ1-5,-,-,TGTGCCAGCAGTGACTTCAGGGGATTTGGCAATCAGCCCCAGCATTTT,CASSDFRGFGNQPQHF
TRBV3-1/TRBV3-2,TRBJ1-3,TRBD1,-,TGTGCCAGCAGCCAAGATCAGGGGGCGGTTGGAAACACCATATATTTT,CASSQDQGAVGNTIYF
TRBV18,TRBJ1-2,-,-,TGTGCCAGCGCCGGTGCGGATTATGGCTACACCTTC,CASAGADYGYTF
TRBV3-1/TRBV3-2,TRBJ1-5,-,-,TGTGCCAGCAGCCCAGGGGTCCTCAATCAGCCCCAGCATTTT,CASSPGVLNQPQHF
TRBV5-6,TRBJ1-3,TRBD1,-,TGTGCCAGCAGCTCGGACAGGCCCGGAAACACCATATATTTT,CASSSDRPGNTIYF
TRBV7-3,TRBJ2-2,-,-,TGTGCCAGCAGCTCCTTCGACCGGGGACTGCTGTTTTTT,CASSSFDRGLLFF
TRBV27,TRBJ1-3,-,-,TGTGCCAGCAGTTTGCTGAGCTCTGGAAACACCATATATTTT,CASSLLSSGNTIYF
TRBV27,TRBJ1-1,-,few,TGTGCCAGCAGCCGAATTATGGGGGCTATAAACACTGAAGCTTTCTTT,CASSRIMGAINTEAFF
TRBV28,TRBJ1-5,-,-,TGTGCCAGCAGTTTTAGTCCGAGGGGAGGGTATCAGCCCCAGCATTTT,CASSFSPRGGYQPQHF
TRBV19,TRBJ1-2,-,-,TGTGCCAGTAGTACCTGGACAGTTTCTAACTATGGCTACACCTTC,CASSTWTVSNYGYTF
TRBV19,TRBJ1-2,-,-,TGTGCCAGTAGTATAGTCCGTCAGACAGCCAACTATGGCTACACCTTC,CASSIVRQTANYGYTF
TRBV20-1,TRBJ1-1,-,-,TGCAGTGCCAGTAGGGGGGGGCCTTGGGATGAAGCTTTCTTT,CSASRGGPWDEAFF
TRBV29-1,TRBJ2-7,TRBD2,-,TGCAGCGTTGGGGCTAGCGGGAGTTTCGACGAGCAGTACTTC,CSVGASGSFDEQYF
TRBV11-3,TRBJ2-7,TRBD1,-,TGTGCCAGCAGCTTTGACAGGGGCCTCTACGAGCAGTACTTC,CASSFDRGLYEQYF
TRBV29-1,TRBJ2-1,-,-,TGCAGCGTTGAAGATCCGGGAAAGGGGCAGTTCTTC,CSVEDPGKGQFF
TRBV11-3,TRBJ2-2,-,-,TGTGCCAGCAGTTCAGAGGGCTTACCCGGGGAGCTGTTTTTT,CASSSEGLPGELFF
TRBV14,TRBJ2-2,TRBD1,-,TGTGCCAGCAGCCAACTTCCCACCGGGACAGGGGCCGGGGAGCTGTTTTTT,CASSQLPTGTGAGELFF
TRBV6-5,TRBJ2-1,-,-,TGTGCCAGCAGTTACTCACAGTCCTACAATGAGCAGTTCTTC,CASSYSQSYNEQFF
TRBV9,TRBJ1-4,-,-,TGTGCCAGCAGCGCCTCCCAGGGAGGCGGCGAAAAACTGTTTTTT,CASSASQGGGEKLFF
TRBV2,TRBJ2-7,TRBD2,-,TGTGCCAGCAGAGATGCGGGAGGAGTCTACGAGCAGTACTTC,CASRDAGGVYEQYF
TRBV11-2,TRBJ1-1,-,-,TGTGCCAGCAGCTCCACAGGTTACACTGAAGCTTTCTTT,CASSSTGYTEAFF
TRBV5-4,TRBJ2-5,-,once,TGTGCCAGCAGCTTGGGGCGGGAAGAGACCCAGTACTTC,CASSLGREETQYF
TRBV19,TRBJ2-1,TRBD2,-,TGTGCCAGTAGTGTAGCGGGAGTCTTAAATGAGCAGTTCTTC,CASSVAGVLNEQFF
TRBV23-1,TRBJ2-2,TRBD1,-,TGCGCCAGACGGACAGGAGCGAACACCGGGGAGCTGTTTTTT,CARRTGANTGELFF
TRBV24-1,TRBJ1-5,-,-,TGTGCCACCAGTGGCCCCTACCATCAGCCCCAGCATTTT,CATSGPYHQPQHF
TRBV28,TRBJ1-5,TRBD1,-,TGTGCCAGCAGTCGCCGGGACAGAGGTCAGCCCCAGCATTTT,CASSRRDRGQPQHF